This TCR beta chain was found in a study of blood T cells in healthy people across ages. This clonotype has only a few counts. Primed by a sample-barcoded 5' primer and a J-beta primer mix, a second PCR proceeded for roughly 6 to 12 cycles. TCRdb reprocessed the 5' RACE reads with MiXCR, giving one entry per CDR3 protein. The table lists over a million distinct CDR3 sequences, around 43% of them singletons. The receptor was isolated from a woman between 55 and 75 years old in good health. Sequencing was performed on blood.

CDR3 sequence (DNA): TGTGCCAGCAGCGGGAACGATTCACCCCTCCACTTT. It specifies CASSGNDSPLHF. The J gene is TRBJ1-6, the V gene TRBV3-1; D not resolved. From germline, CDR1 is LGHDT and CDR2 YNNKEL (reference sequence). V lost 5 bases, J lost 8 bases, and 7 bases lay in between. The CDR3 sequence is 12 residues long.